The 27 T cell receptor beta chains listed next were all sequenced from one sample in a study of T cell responses to AZD1222 COVID-19 vaccine. TCRdb's copy holds only in-frame clones and misses some; the assay was immunoSEQ multiplex PCR. The table has about 120,000 clones, around 90% seen once. The starting material was peripheral blood, obtained on day 0 of MenACWY control vaccination. Every receptor here comes from an adult in good health.

This chain connects TRBV28 to TRBJ1-5; D is uncertain. Looked up from germline, CDR1 is MDHEN and CDR2 is SYDVKM. This CDR3 is built from 12 residues. V lost 5 bases, J lost 8 bases, and 10 bases lay in between. CDR3 in amino acids: CASSIVSKPQHF. DNA for the CDR3: TGTGCCAGCAGTATCGTCTCGAAGCCCCAGCATTTT.

This clone was picked up a small number of times. The rearrangement uses TRBV28 and TRBJ1-1, with no clear D. The V end was cut by 2 bases, the J end by 6 bases, with 13 bases between. Germline V gene lookup returns CDR1 MDHEN and CDR2 SYDVKM. The CDR3 length is 14 residues. CDR3 region: CASSLSAFRAEAFF. The DNA of the CDR3 is TGTGCCAGCAGTTTAAGTGCCTTTCGGGCTGAAGCTTTCTTT.

The rearrangement joins TRBV28 to TRBJ2-3; 8 bases match TRBD2. The CDR3 totals 14 residues. V lost 5 bases, J lost 2 bases, and 3 bases stayed unmatched. CDR1 and CDR2 (germline): MDHEN, SYDVKM. CDR3 sequence (DNA): TGTGCCAGCAGTGCGGGACTAGACACAGATACGCAGTATTTT. It translates to CASSAGLDTDTQYF. Drawing the rest from reference TRBV28 and TRBJ2-3, the complete variable domain is DVKVTQSSRYLVKRTGEKVFLECVQDMDHENMFWYRQDPGLGLRLIYFSYDVKMKEKGDIPEGYSVSREKKERFSLILESASTNQTSMYLCASSAGLDTDTQYFGPGTRLTVL.

V usage is TRBV3-1 (or the pseudogene TRBV3-2) and J usage is TRBJ2-2; no clear D. This CDR3 region has 15 residues. V lost 7 bases to trimming and J lost 2 bases, with 14 bases between them. Germline CDR1 reads LGHDT; CDR2 reads YNNKEL (reference sequence). In nucleotides, the CDR3 is TGTGCCAGCACCCCCTCGGACCGAAACACCGGGGAGCTGTTTTTT. Its translation is CASTPSDRNTGELFF.

This clone was recorded only once. CDR3 DNA sequence: TGTGCCAGCAGCTTAGCGCTGGTGGGGGGTAGCTCTGGAAACACCATATATTTT. It translates to CASSLALVGGSSGNTIYF. The chain carries TRBV7-9 and TRBJ1-3; possible D gene TRBD1, 5 bases. V was cut by 0 bases and J by 0 bases, with 15 bases left in between. Germline V gives CDR1 SEHNR, CDR2 FQNEAQ (reference sequence). This CDR3 spans 18 amino acids.

The rearrangement joins TRBV2 to TRBJ2-1, with a tentative D call TRBD2 (5 bases). Germline V lookup: CDR1 SNHLY, CDR2 FYNNEI. The CDR3 runs 13 residues. With 11 bases removed from V and 7 bases from J, the gap between germline ends came to 18 bases. CDR3 in DNA: TGTGCCGGAAGCTTACTAGTTTGGAATGAGCAGTTCTTC. It is translated as CAGSLLVWNEQFF.

The gene calls are TRBV11-3 and TRBJ2-1, with 10 positions matching TRBD2. V trimming: 2 bases; J trimming: 8 bases; junction bases outside the gene matches: 6. This CDR3 comprises 15 residues. The germline CDR1 and CDR2 sequences are SGHNT and YENEEA. The CDR3 loop is CASSLLASGSHEQFF. The CDR3 bases are TGTGCCAGCAGCTTACTCGCTAGCGGGAGCCATGAGCAGTTCTTC. The full variable domain, rest sourced from reference TRBV11-3 and TRBJ2-1, is EAGVVQSPRYKIIEKKQPVAFWCNPISGHNTLYWYLQNLGQGPELLIRYENEEAVDDSQLPKDRFSAERLKGVDSTLKIQPAELGDSAVYLCASSLLASGSHEQFFGPGTRLTVL.

The V call is TRBV18, the J call TRBJ2-1, with 11 nucleotides matching TRBD2. The CDR3 consists of 15 residues. The V gene end was trimmed by 5 bases and the J gene end by 4 bases; junction bases not matched to a gene: 4. CDR1 and CDR2 from the germline V gene are KGHSH and LQKENI. The CDR3 DNA reads TGTGCCAGCTCATCTAGCGGGGGGAATTACAATGAGCAGTTCTTC. Amino acid sequence: CASSSSGGNYNEQFF.

The chain employs TRBV6-2 or TRBV6-3 and TRBJ1-4; D call uncertain. Trimming pared 0 bases from V and 8 bases from J, leaving 13 bases between. There are 15 residues in the CDR3. Looked up from germline, CDR1 is MNHEY and CDR2 is SVGEGT. The CDR3 nucleotides are TGTGCCAGCAGTTACTCGAGGAGGGTAGAGGAAAAACTGTTTTTT. Its translation: CASSYSRRVEEKLFF.

The V call is TRBV6-5, the J call TRBJ1-1, with TRBD1 matching 7 bases. Trimming took 5 bases from V and 1 from J; bases not matched to a gene: 7. The CDR3 length is 15 residues. CDR1 is MNHEY and CDR2 is SVGAGI in the germline V gene. The CDR3 DNA sequence: TGTGCCAGCAGTCGACAGGGCGCCTGGAACACTGAAGCTTTCTTT. Translating gives CASSRQGAWNTEAFF.

The J gene is TRBJ2-7, the V gene TRBV20-1; D may be TRBD1 or TRBD2 (5 bases each). CDR3 length: 11 residues. The V end was cut by 4 bases, the J end by 7 bases, with 11 bases between. Looked up from germline, CDR1 is DFQATT and CDR2 is SNEGSKA (reference sequence). The CDR3 is CSANPWGEQYF. In nucleotides, the CDR3 is TGCAGTGCTAACCCATGGGGGGAGCAGTACTTC.

The gene calls are TRBV5-4 and TRBJ1-1; 9 bases fit TRBD1. V lost 2 bases to trimming and J lost 5 bases; unmatched junction nucleotides: 4. From germline, CDR1 is SGHNT and CDR2 YYREEE (reference sequence). CDR3 length: 14 residues. The CDR3 spells CASSLQGAKTEAFF. DNA for the CDR3: TGTGCCAGCAGCTTACAGGGGGCGAAAACTGAAGCTTTCTTT.

The chain uses TRBV20-1 and TRBJ2-7, with 7 bases that match TRBD1. Germline loops: CDR1 DFQATT, CDR2 SNEGSKA (reference sequence). V lost 4 bases, J lost 2 bases, and 5 bases stayed unmatched. The CDR3 is 13 residues long. The CDR3 region is CSANDRDPYEQYF. The CDR3 coding sequence is TGCAGTGCTAATGACAGGGATCCCTACGAGCAGTACTTC.

CDR3 DNA: TGTGCCAGCAGTTTATCGAGCGGGTACGAGCAGTACTTC. This sequence encodes CASSLSSGYEQYF. The chain uses TRBV28 and TRBJ2-7; a possible D gene is TRBD2 (6 bases). Germline V lookup: CDR1 MDHEN, CDR2 SYDVKM. This CDR3 is 13 amino acids long. V dropped 1 base and J dropped 4 bases, with 8 bases sitting between them.

V and J are TRBV3-1 (or the pseudogene TRBV3-2) and TRBJ2-7, with 10 positions matching TRBD2. Germline-derived CDR1 and CDR2 are LGHDT and YNNKEL (reference sequence). The CDR3 is made up of 14 amino acids. The trim removed 0 bases at V and 6 bases at J, leaving 2 bases unmatched. Here the CDR3 DNA reads TGTGCCAGCAGCCAAGAAACTAGCGGGACCGAGCAGTACTTC. Amino acids: CASSQETSGTEQYF.

J is TRBJ1-1 and V is TRBV29-1; D is possibly TRBD1 (5 bases). Trimming took off 6 bases at V and 3 bases at J, with 14 bases between the two ends. CDR3 length: 13 residues. Per the germline V gene, CDR1 is SQVTM and CDR2 is ANQGSEA. CDR3 nucleotide sequence: TGCAGCGTCGCGGGACGATACGACACTGAAGCTTTCTTT. Protein: CSVAGRYDTEAFF.

This clone was found once. This chain uses TRBV6-5 with TRBJ2-5, with 8 bases identical to TRBD1. The V and J ends lost 4 bases and 6 bases, in that order; junction bases with no gene match: 4. From germline, CDR1 is MNHEY and CDR2 SVGAGI. This CDR3 is built from 13 residues. The CDR3 DNA is TGTGCCAGCAGTTCACAGGGGGAAAAGACCCAGTACTTC. Translating gives CASSSQGEKTQYF.

V gene TRBV28 combines with J gene TRBJ1-1; D not resolved. Germline V gives CDR1 MDHEN, CDR2 SYDVKM. Trimming took 2 bases from V and 0 from J, leaving 16 bases between them. CDR3 length: 17 amino acids. CDR3 loop: CASSLVAEIGMNTEAFF. The CDR3 DNA is TGTGCCAGCAGTTTAGTCGCGGAAATTGGCATGAACACTGAAGCTTTCTTT.

The V call is TRBV10-1, the J call TRBJ1-1; D is undetermined. V was clipped by 4 bases and J by 0 bases, with 9 bases between them. The CDR3 is made up of 14 amino acids. The germline CDR1 and CDR2 sequences are WNHNN and SYGVQD (reference sequence). The CDR3 DNA reads TGCGCCAGCAGTGCGGGCAGGATGAACACTGAAGCTTTCTTT. This encodes CASSAGRMNTEAFF.

The gene calls are TRBV5-6 and TRBJ2-7; no clear D. Trimming removed 3 bases at V and 1 base at J, with 5 bases between. Looked up from germline, CDR1 is SGHDT and CDR2 is YYEEEE. This CDR3 region has 12 residues. CDR3 in amino acids: CASSSNSYEQYF. CDR3 nucleotide sequence: TGTGCCAGCAGCTCGAATTCCTACGAGCAGTACTTC.

The gene calls are TRBV24-1 and TRBJ1-2; a weak D match, TRBD1 (6 bases). There are 15 residues in the CDR3. Trimming shortened V by 7 bases and J by 0 bases, and 14 bases separated the two germline ends. CDR1 is KGHDR and CDR2 is SFDVKD in the germline V gene. CDR3 DNA: TGTGCCACCAGCACGAGGGACAAAACTAACTATGGCTACACCTTC. Translated, it gives CATSTRDKTNYGYTF.

V and J are TRBV5-1 and TRBJ2-1; D perhaps matches TRBD2 (6 bases). Germline CDR1 SGHRS, CDR2 YFSETQ. The CDR3 covers 14 residues. Trimming removed 4 bases at V and 3 bases at J, with 11 bases between. The CDR3 sequence is CASSPGVGYNEQFF. The CDR3 coding sequence is TGCGCCAGCAGCCCGGGGGTTGGCTACAATGAGCAGTTCTTC.

The CDR3 nucleotides read TGTGCCAGCAGCCACCAGATAGGGGACAGGCAGTACTTC. Translation: CASSHQIGDRQYF. The rearrangement uses TRBV3-1 (or the pseudogene TRBV3-2) and TRBJ2-7, with 7 bases lining up with TRBD1. V trimming: 3 bases; J trimming: 9 bases; junction bases outside the gene matches: 8. CDR1 and CDR2 (germline): LGHDT, YNNKEL (reference sequence). This CDR3 has 13 residues.

The chain uses TRBV7-3 and TRBJ2-1; maybe TRBD2 (5 bases). Per the germline V gene, CDR1 is SGHTA and CDR2 is FQGTGA. The V end lost 2 bases, the J end lost 1 base, and 12 bases lay between the germline ends. CDR3 size: 16 residues. This CDR3 is CASSLFDSVSYNEQFF. CDR3 coding DNA: TGTGCCAGCAGCTTATTCGATAGCGTGTCCTACAATGAGCAGTTCTTC.

The V call is TRBV6-5, the J call TRBJ2-2; possible D gene TRBD2, 5 bases. This CDR3 is 14 amino acids long. V shed 7 bases and J shed 6 bases, with 15 bases lying between them. Germline CDR1 MNHEY, CDR2 SVGAGI. The CDR3 DNA follows: TGTGCCAGCACCGCTTTGGGAGATGCCGGGGAGCTGTTTTTT. This translates into CASTALGDAGELFF.

The chain carries TRBV5-4 and TRBJ2-1; 9 bases are a match to TRBD1. J gave up 1 base and V 4 bases, and 6 bases lay outside the gene matches. The CDR3 length is 16 residues. Germline CDR1 reads SGHNT; CDR2 reads YYREEE (reference sequence). The CDR3 DNA follows: TGTGCCAGCAGCCTCGACAGGGGGACGTCCTACAATGAGCAGTTCTTC. Its protein is CASSLDRGTSYNEQFF.

V is TRBV5-1 and J is TRBJ1-1; D ambiguous. Trimming shortened V by 0 bases and J by 4 bases, and 13 bases separated the two germline ends. The length of the CDR3 is 15 residues. Germline V gene lookup returns CDR1 SGHRS and CDR2 YFSETQ. The CDR3 spells CASSLAGGGITEAFF. The CDR3 DNA reads TGCGCCAGCAGCTTGGCCGGTGGAGGCATCACTGAAGCTTTCTTT.